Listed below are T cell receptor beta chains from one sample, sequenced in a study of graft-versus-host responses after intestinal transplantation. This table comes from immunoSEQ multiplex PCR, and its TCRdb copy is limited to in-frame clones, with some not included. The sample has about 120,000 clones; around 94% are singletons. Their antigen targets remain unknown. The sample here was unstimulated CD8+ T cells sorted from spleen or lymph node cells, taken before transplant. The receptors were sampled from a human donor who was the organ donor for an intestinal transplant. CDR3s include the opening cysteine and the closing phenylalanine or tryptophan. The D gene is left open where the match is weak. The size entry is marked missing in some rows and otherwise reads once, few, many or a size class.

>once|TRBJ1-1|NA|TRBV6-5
TGTGCCAGCAGTTACTCGTCGGGCTACACTGAAGCTTTCTTT
CASSYSSGYTEAFF
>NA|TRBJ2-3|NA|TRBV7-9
TGTGCCAGCAGCCCTAGGGTGGCAGATACGCAGTATTTT
CASSPRVADTQYF
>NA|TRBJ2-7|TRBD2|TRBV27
TGTGCCAGCAGTTTTTACGGCGGGAGCTCCTACGAGCAGTACTTC
CASSFYGGSSYEQYF
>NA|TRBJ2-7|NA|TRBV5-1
TGCGCCAGCAGCTGGGGGCGGGAGAAGGAGGAGCAGTACTTC
CASSWGREKEEQYF
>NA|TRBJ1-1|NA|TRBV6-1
TGTGCCAGCAGGGGAGGACATTTTGAGAACACTGAAGCTTTCTTT
CASRGGHFENTEAFF
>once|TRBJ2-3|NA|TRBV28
TGTGCCAGCAGTGACCCCGGTCCTCAGGCAGATACGCAGTATTTT
CASSDPGPQADTQYF
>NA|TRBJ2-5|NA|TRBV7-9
TGTGCCAGCAGCTTAATTGGGGAGACCCAGTACTTC
CASSLIGETQYF
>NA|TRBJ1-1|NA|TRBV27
TGTGCCAGCAGTTTTAGGGGAGGGACTGAAGCTTTCTTT
CASSFRGGTEAFF
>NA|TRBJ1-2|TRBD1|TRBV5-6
TGTGCCAGCAGCTTGACCAGGGGGTTCACCTTC
CASSLTRGFTF
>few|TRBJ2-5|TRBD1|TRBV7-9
TGTGCCAGCAGCTCGGACAGGGAGGAGACCCAGTACTTC
CASSSDREETQYF
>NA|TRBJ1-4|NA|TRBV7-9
TGTGCCAGCAGCCCAGTCGGGCCCGGGGGTGAAAAACTGTTTTTT
CASSPVGPGGEKLFF
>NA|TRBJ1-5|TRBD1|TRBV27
TGTGCCAGCAGTCCCGGGACAGGGGTGAATCAGCCCCAGCATTTT
CASSPGTGVNQPQHF
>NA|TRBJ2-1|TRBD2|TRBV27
TGTGCCAGCAGTCTCATACCGGGACTAGCGGGAGATGAGCAGTTCTTC
CASSLIPGLAGDEQFF
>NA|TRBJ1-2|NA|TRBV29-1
TGCAGCGTCCAGACAGACACCCTGAGCTACACCTTC
CSVQTDTLSYTF
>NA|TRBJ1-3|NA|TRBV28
TGTGCCAGCAGCCGCTCGGCCCGGAATGGAAACACCATATATTTT
CASSRSARNGNTIYF
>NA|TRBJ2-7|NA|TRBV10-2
TGCGCCAGCAGTGTCTCAGGGGGGTTCAACTACGAGCAGTACTTC
CASSVSGGFNYEQYF
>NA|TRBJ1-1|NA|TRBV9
TGTGCCAGCAGCGTAGGGGTAGCAAACACTGAAGCTTTCTTT
CASSVGVANTEAFF
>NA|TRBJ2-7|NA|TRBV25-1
TGTGCCAGCAGTGAGCCGGGACCCGGCTACGAGCAGTACTTC
CASSEPGPGYEQYF
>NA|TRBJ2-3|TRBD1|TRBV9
TGTGCCAGCAGCGTTCATTACTACAGGGGTGGGACAGATACGCAGTATTTT
CASSVHYYRGGTDTQYF
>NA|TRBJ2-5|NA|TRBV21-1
TGTGCCAGCACCCGCGGGGGGGCGGAGACCCAGTACTTC
CASTRGGAETQYF
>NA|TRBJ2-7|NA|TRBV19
TGTGCCAGTAGTATGACACCCTCCTACGAGCAGTACTTC
CASSMTPSYEQYF
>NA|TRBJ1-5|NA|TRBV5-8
TGTGCCAGCAGCTTGGTGTTAGGGCACAATCAGCCCCAGCATTTT
CASSLVLGHNQPQHF
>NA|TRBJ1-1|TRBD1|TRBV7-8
TGTGCCAGCAGCAAAGGACAGGCCATGAACACTGAAGCTTTCTTT
CASSKGQAMNTEAFF
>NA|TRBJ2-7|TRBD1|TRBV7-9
TGTGCCAGCAGCTTTTCGGGACAGGGCTACGAGCAGTACTTC
CASSFSGQGYEQYF
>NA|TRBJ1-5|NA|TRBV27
TGTGCCAGCAGTCCGGGGTCCAGCAATCAGCCCCAGCATTTT
CASSPGSSNQPQHF
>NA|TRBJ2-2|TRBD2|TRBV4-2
TGTGCCAGCAGCCTTCAGCGGGAGTCGACCGGGGAGCTGTTTTTT
CASSLQRESTGELFF
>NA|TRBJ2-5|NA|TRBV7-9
TGTGCCAGCAGCTTAGCGATGAGGGGAGAGACCCAGTACTTC
CASSLAMRGETQYF
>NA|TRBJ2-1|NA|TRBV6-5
TGTGCCAGCAGTTACTATCATCTGGGGGGTGAGCAGTTCTTC
CASSYYHLGGEQFF
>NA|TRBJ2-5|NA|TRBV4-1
TGCGCCAGCAGCCAAGCGGGTGGGACCCAGTACTTC
CASSQAGGTQYF
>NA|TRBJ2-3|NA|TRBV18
TGTGCCAGCTCACCACCGGGACTGCGAGATACGCAGTATTTT
CASSPPGLRDTQYF
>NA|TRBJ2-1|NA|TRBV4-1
TGCGCCAGCAGCCAAGGGTATGCGGGGATCCGCCGGCCCTACAATGAGCAGTTCTTC
CASSQGYAGIRRPYNEQFF
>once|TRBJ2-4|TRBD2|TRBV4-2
TGTGCCAGCAGCCAAGATCGGACTAGTGCCAACATTCAGTACTTC
CASSQDRTSANIQYF
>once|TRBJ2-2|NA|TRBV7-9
TGTGCCAGCAGCCGGTTGCCCGGGGAGCTGTTTTTT
CASSRLPGELFF
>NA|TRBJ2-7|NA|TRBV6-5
TGTGCCAGCAGCCCCGGGGCTGCAGCCTTCTACGAGCAGTACTTC
CASSPGAAAFYEQYF
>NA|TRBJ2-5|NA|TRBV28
TGTGCCAGCAGTTTAGGCGGGGCTAAAGAGACCCAGTACTTC
CASSLGGAKETQYF
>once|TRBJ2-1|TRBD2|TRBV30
TGTGCCTGGAGTGTTTGGGGGGGCTCCTACAATGAGCAGTTCTTC
CAWSVWGGSYNEQFF
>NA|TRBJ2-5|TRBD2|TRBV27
TGTGCCAGCAGTCGGGGACTAGCGGGAGATGGGACCCAGTACTTC
CASSRGLAGDGTQYF
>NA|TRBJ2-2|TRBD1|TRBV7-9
TGTGCCAGCAGCTTAGAGACAGGGGCCGGGGAGCTGTTTTTT
CASSLETGAGELFF
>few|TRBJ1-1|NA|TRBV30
TGTGCCTGGAGTACGACCCGGGGAGCTTTCTTT
CAWSTTRGAFF
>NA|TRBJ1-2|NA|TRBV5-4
TGTGCCAGCAGCCGGTATCGGGGTACTAACTATGGCTACACCTTC
CASSRYRGTNYGYTF
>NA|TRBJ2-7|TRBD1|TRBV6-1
TGTGCCAGCAGGACAGGGGGACCGTTCCGCTACGAGCAGTACTTC
CASRTGGPFRYEQYF
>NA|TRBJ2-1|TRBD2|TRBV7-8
TGTGCCAGCAGCCTGACCTCTAGCGGGTGGGTGGATGAGCAGTTCTTC
CASSLTSSGWVDEQFF
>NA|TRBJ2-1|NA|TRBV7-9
TGTGCCAGCAGCCCACCCTTAGGAAGGGGTGAGCAGTTCTTC
CASSPPLGRGEQFF
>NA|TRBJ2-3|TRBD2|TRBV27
TGTGCCAGCCGACTAGCGGGAGGACGAAATACGCAGTATTTT
CASRLAGGRNTQYF
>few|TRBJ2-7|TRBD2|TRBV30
TGTGCCTGGGGACTAGCCTACGAGCAGTACTTC
CAWGLAYEQYF
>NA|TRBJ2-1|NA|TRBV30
TGTGCCTGGAGTGTGGGCGGGACCCCCAGCTCCTACAATGAGCAGTTCTTC
CAWSVGGTPSSYNEQFF
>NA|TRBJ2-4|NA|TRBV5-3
TGTGCCAGAAGCGACCCGGGACTGGAAGCCAAAAACATTCAGTACTTC
CARSDPGLEAKNIQYF
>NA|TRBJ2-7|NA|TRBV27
TGTGCCAGCAGTTTATCCCCTAGCTGGAACGAGCAGTACTTC
CASSLSPSWNEQYF
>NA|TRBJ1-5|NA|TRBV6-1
TGTGCCAGCAGTGATGGTCAGCCCCAGCATTTT
CASSDGQPQHF